Each of the 21 T cell receptor beta chains below was sequenced from the same sample in a study of blood T cell repertoires in COVID-19. Repertoires were generated with immunoSEQ multiplex PCR, while TCRdb's copy carries only in-frame clones and drops some. The table shows about 98,000 clones, with over 70% occurring only once. Sequencing was done on a sample of peripheral blood. The receptor source for this set is a man between 60 and 75 years old with acute or convalescent COVID-19.

This clone was seen once. The genes are TRBV19 and TRBJ1-1; D not certain. V lost 7 bases to trimming and J lost 6 bases, with 15 bases between them. This CDR3 contains 13 residues. CDR1 and CDR2 (germline): LNHDA, SQIVND (reference sequence). The chain's CDR3 is CASIAPPSPEAFF. As DNA, the CDR3 is TGTGCCAGTATCGCCCCTCCGAGTCCTGAAGCTTTCTTT.

The gene calls are TRBV27 and TRBJ1-1; perhaps TRBD1 as D (5 bases). CDR1 MNHEY and CDR2 SMNVEV come from the germline V gene (reference sequence). Trimming cost V 4 bases and J 11 bases, with 14 bases left between them. The CDR3 runs to 12 residues. The CDR3 sequence is CASSSPGLGAFF. In DNA, the CDR3 is TGTGCCAGCAGTTCCCCAGGGCTGGGGGCTTTCTTT.

The chain has TRBV6-4 and TRBJ2-6, with TRBD2 matching 14 bases. Per the germline V gene, CDR1 is MRHNA and CDR2 is SNTAGT. This CDR3 comprises 19 residues. The V gene end was trimmed by 5 bases and the J gene end by 6 bases; junction bases not matched to a gene: 12. CDR3 region: CASSPDPGLAGVVANVLTF. The CDR3, as DNA: TGTGCCAGCAGTCCAGACCCGGGACTAGCGGGAGTAGTGGCCAACGTCCTGACTTTC.

The rearrangement links TRBV7-3 to TRBJ1-1, with D unresolved. Trimming pared 0 bases from V and 5 bases from J, leaving 7 bases between. This CDR3 contains 13 residues. Per germline, CDR1 SGHTA and CDR2 FQGTGA. The DNA for the CDR3 is TGTGCCAGCAGCTTAACGGGAGAAACTGAAGCTTTCTTT. Protein: CASSLTGETEAFF.

V is TRBV23-1 and J is TRBJ2-1; D perhaps matches TRBD1 (6 bases). TRBV23-1 falls under the ORF class, with uncertain function. Trimming took 7 bases from V and 3 from J, leaving 13 bases between them. The CDR3 totals 14 residues. The CDR3: CASTPDRIYNEQFF. The CDR3 nucleotides read TGCGCCAGCACCCCGGACAGAATCTACAATGAGCAGTTCTTC.

The chain employs TRBV7-8 and TRBJ1-3; D remains unclear. CDR1 is SGHVS and CDR2 is FQNEAQ in the germline V gene. This CDR3 is built from 15 residues. The V end lost 3 bases, the J end lost 3 bases, and 12 bases lay between the germline ends. CDR3 in amino acids: CASSFGQANGNTIYF. The CDR3 DNA sequence: TGTGCCAGCAGCTTTGGGCAGGCAAATGGAAACACCATATATTTT. Looking up the rest from reference TRBV7-8 and TRBJ1-3 gives the full variable domain: GAGVSQSPRYKVAKRGQDVALRCDPISGHVSLFWYQQALGQGPEFLTYFQNEAQLDKSGLPSDRFFAERPEGSVSTLKIQRTQQEDSAVYLCASSFGQANGNTIYFGEGSWLTVV.

The gene calls are TRBV4-2 and TRBJ1-2; D remains ambiguous. In germline, CDR1 is LGHNA, CDR2 YNFKEQ. The CDR3 length is 15 residues. Trimming took off 3 bases at V and 9 bases at J, with 20 bases between the two ends. The CDR3 nucleotides read TGTGCCAGCAGCCACCCAGGTCCAGTAAGGGAGAGCTACACCTTC. Amino acids: CASSHPGPVRESYTF.

The chain joins TRBV30 to TRBJ1-2, with 7 bases fitting TRBD1. CDR3 length: 13 amino acids. Germline lookup yields CDR1 GTSNPN and CDR2 SVGIG (reference sequence). V lost 5 bases, J lost 5 bases, and 8 bases stayed unmatched. CDR3 sequence: CAWSTGSSYGYTF. CDR3 nucleotides: TGTGCCTGGTCGACAGGGAGTTCGTATGGCTACACCTTC.

The rearrangement uses TRBV10-2 and TRBJ2-3, with 10 bases that match TRBD1. Germline trimming cut 5 bases from V and 4 bases from J; bases unmatched to any gene: 6. The CDR3 sequence is 15 residues long. From germline, CDR1 is WSHSY and CDR2 SAAADI. Here the CDR3 DNA reads TGCGCCAGCAGTAGGACAGGGGGAACGGCAGATACGCAGTATTTT. Translated, it gives CASSRTGGTADTQYF.

The rearrangement links TRBV4-1 to TRBJ2-7; D unresolved. The CDR3 covers 14 residues. Per germline, CDR1 MGHRA and CDR2 YSYEKL. The V and J ends lost 4 bases and 6 bases respectively, with 16 bases between them. CDR3 residues: CASSPRPETGEQYV. CDR3 in DNA: TGCGCCAGCAGCCCGCGGCCCGAGACTGGCGAGCAGTACGTC.

The chain joins TRBV4-3 to TRBJ1-2; 8 bases match TRBD1. Trimming at V came to 0 bases and at J to 3 bases, leaving 6 bases not matched to a gene. Germline CDR1 is LGHNA and CDR2 is YSLEER. The CDR3 has 16 amino acids. The CDR3 sequence: CASSQDVPQGDYGYTF. CDR3 in DNA: TGCGCCAGCAGCCAAGATGTCCCACAGGGGGACTATGGCTACACCTTC.

The gene calls are TRBV19 and TRBJ2-1; D perhaps matches TRBD2 (5 bases). Germline assignment: CDR1 LNHDA and CDR2 SQIVND (reference sequence). The CDR3 length is 15 residues. V lost 6 bases and J lost 3, with 15 bases in between. CDR3 DNA sequence: TGTGCCAGTAGAAGAGCGGTCGAAGACTACAATGAGCAGTTCTTC. This gives the protein CASRRAVEDYNEQFF.

The chain couples TRBV27 to TRBJ1-1; no definite D call. This CDR3 is built from 16 residues. Germline V CDR1 and CDR2: MNHEY, SMNVEV (reference sequence). Deletions cut 6 bases from V and 2 bases from J, with 19 bases between. DNA for the CDR3: TGTGCCAGCAGCCACACGATCGGCGGCCCCAACACTGAAGCTTTCTTT. It codes for CASSHTIGGPNTEAFF.

CDR3 sequence: CAGNPTGGSGELFF. CDR3 nucleotides: TGTGCCGGGAATCCGACAGGGGGCAGCGGGGAGCTGTTTTTT. The chain joins TRBV6-5 to TRBJ2-2; TRBD1 matches 10 bases. With 11 bases clipped from V and 7 bases from J, the junction kept 10 bases outside the gene matches. Germline V gives CDR1 MNHEY, CDR2 SVGAGI. The CDR3 has 14 amino acids.

The rearrangement joins TRBV9 to TRBJ2-3; D is ambiguous. CDR3 length: 14 amino acids. The V gene's germline CDR1 is SGDLS and CDR2 YYNGEE. V lost 6 bases, J lost 2 bases, and 13 bases lay in between. CDR3 nucleotide sequence: TGTGCCAGCAACTTAGGAGAATCCACAGATACGCAGTATTTT. This translates into CASNLGESTDTQYF.

The CDR3 coding sequence is TGTGCCAGCAGTGAGACAGGGGGTATGGATGAGCAGTTCTTC. Residues: CASSETGGMDEQFF. This chain uses TRBV25-1 with TRBJ2-1, with 9 bases lining up with TRBD1. V dropped 3 bases and J dropped 8; count of bases not matched to a gene: 5. Germline-derived CDR1 and CDR2 are MGHDK and SYGVNS. CDR3 length: 14 amino acids.

The rearrangement links TRBV2 to TRBJ1-5; no clear D. Germline V gene sequence: CDR1 SNHLY, CDR2 FYNNEI. The CDR3 runs to 15 residues. Trimming left V 7 bases short and J 1 base short, with 14 bases between. The CDR3 loop reads CASKPQRSSNQPQHF. The CDR3 nucleotides read TGTGCCAGCAAGCCACAGCGGTCCAGCAATCAGCCCCAGCATTTT.

This clone was counted once. The rearrangement uses TRBV30 and TRBJ2-7; 9 bases line up with TRBD2. The CDR3 covers 13 residues. Germline CDR1 and CDR2: GTSNPN and SVGIG (reference sequence). V shed 4 bases and J 6 bases; nucleotides not matched to a gene: 7. The DNA for the CDR3 is TGTGCCTGGAACTTAAGCGGGGGGAGCGAGCAGTACTTC. Its protein product is CAWNLSGGSEQYF.

V and J are TRBV28 and TRBJ1-1; D is unresolved. Trimming left V 5 bases short and J 1 base short, with 5 bases between. The CDR3 is 12 residues long. Germline V CDR1 and CDR2: MDHEN, SYDVKM. This CDR3 reads CASSNGNTEAFF. CDR3 in DNA: TGTGCCAGCAGTAACGGGAACACTGAAGCTTTCTTT.

The rearrangement joins TRBV19 to TRBJ1-4; D possibly corresponds to TRBD1 (5 bases). CDR1 and CDR2 (germline): LNHDA, SQIVND (reference sequence). The ends were cut back, 5 bases at V and 5 bases at J, with 15 bases in the middle. The CDR3 extends over 15 amino acids. DNA for the CDR3: TGTGCCAGTAGTGCCCGGTGGCGGGGGAATGAAAAACTGTTTTTT. Its protein is CASSARWRGNEKLFF.

The gene calls are TRBV19 and TRBJ1-1; TRBD1 aligns across 11 bases. This CDR3 region has 17 residues. The junction had 10 bases not matched to a gene; V was cut back by 7 bases and J by 0 bases. The V gene's germline CDR1 is LNHDA and CDR2 SQIVND (reference sequence). Here the CDR3 DNA reads TGTGCCAGTACCCCCCGGGGGACAGGGGGTATGAACACTGAAGCTTTCTTT. Protein product: CASTPRGTGGMNTEAFF.